The present T cell receptor beta chain was sequenced within a study of early T cells in non-severe SARS-CoV-2 infection. The overall study: With bulk RNA from unsorted whole blood as input, sequencing yielded unpaired chains. Broader study findings: Anti-spike CD8 specificities were favored by VDJdb matching, whose results missed private and CD4 specificities.

Concerning this clonotype: Its antigen is unknown.

The TCR library protocol attached unique molecular identifiers to the individual cDNA molecules. Via MiXCR, TCRdb re-called the 5' RACE reads, giving one row per CDR3 protein. The repertoire has around 79,000 distinct CDR3 sequences, around 10% of them found once; the top ten carry about 11%. This TCR was sampled from an adult who was a healthcare worker with PCR-confirmed SARS-CoV-2 infection or an uninfected control (not recorded which). Source: whole blood, taken at baseline.

The CDR3 loop is CASSLMPGRNNSPLHF. The CDR3 DNA sequence: TGTGCCAGCAGCTTAATGCCGGGACGAAATAATTCACCCCTCCACTTT. The gene calls are TRBV7-2 and TRBJ1-6, with D possibly being TRBD1 (5 bases). This CDR3 has 16 residues. V was cut by 2 bases and J by 5 bases, with 13 bases left in between. From germline, CDR1 is SGHTA and CDR2 FQGNSA. Full variable domain (remainder filled in from reference TRBV7-2 and TRBJ1-6): GAGVSQSPSNKVTEKGKDVELRCDPISGHTALYWYRQSLGQGLEFLIYFQGNSAPDKSGLPSDRFSAERTGGSVSTLTIQRTQQEDSAVYLCASSLMPGRNNSPLHFGNGTRLTVT.